The T cell receptor (beta chain) under discussion was sequenced for a study of OX40 agonist ivuxolimab in advanced cancers. Study information: Intravenous ivuxolimab at 0.01 to 10 mg/kg was given to patients every 2 weeks. Partial response was recorded in three patients: one hepatocellular carcinoma and two cutaneous melanoma cases. Study-wide points: Clones of CD4+ and CD8+ blood T cells grew by week 6 at doses of 0.1 to 3.0 mg/kg.

This clone was detected only once. The antigen is unknown. TCRdb's copy holds only in-frame clones and misses some; the assay was immunoSEQ multiplex PCR. The sample lists about 98,000 clones; just under 95% were seen once. The V segment lost 0 bases and the J segment 6 bases; nucleotides outside the gene matches: 6. The CDR3 runs to 16 residues. Per germline, CDR1 LGHNA and CDR2 YNFKEQ. This specimen was CD4+ or CD8+ T cells sorted from blood, taken in a trial of the OX40 agonist ivuxolimab. J is TRBJ2-1 and V is TRBV4-2; 9 nucleotides align to TRBD2. The clonotype comes from an adult with an advanced solid tumor such as melanoma, head and neck, liver or kidney cancer. CDR3 in amino acids: CASSQDLAGALNEQFF. The DNA for the CDR3 is TGTGCCAGCAGCCAAGATTTAGCGGGGGCCCTCAATGAGCAGTTCTTC.